This entry lists 24 T cell receptor beta chains sequenced from one sample in a study of shared clonotypes between healthy human individuals. The method was immunoSEQ multiplex PCR; TCRdb's version includes in-frame clones alone and lacks a portion of them. The table lists 520,000 or so clones, 79% of them singletons. Sample: PBMCs. These TCRs come from a woman in her forties in good health. Some clones in this sample may be carry-over from other donors' samples.

The chain joins TRBV5-4 to TRBJ1-1; 7 bases fit TRBD1. The CDR3 totals 16 residues. The germline V gene encodes CDR1 SGHNT and CDR2 YYREEE (reference sequence). Trimming at V came to 5 bases and at J to 0 bases, leaving 10 bases not matched to a gene. CDR3 coding DNA: TGTGCCAGCAGTGCAGGGGGTTCTCTAATGAACACTGAAGCTTTCTTT. This gives the protein CASSAGGSLMNTEAFF.

This chain uses TRBV6-6 with TRBJ2-1, with D maybe TRBD1 (7 bases). CDR3 length equals 15 residues. CDR1 and CDR2 (germline): MNHNY, SVGAGI (reference sequence). The V end lost 6 bases, the J end lost 0 bases, and 12 bases lay between the germline ends. The CDR3 region has the DNA TGTGCCAGCAGGGGGGGACAGAGCTCCTACAATGAGCAGTTCTTC. Its protein is CASRGGQSSYNEQFF.

The rearrangement joins TRBV27 to TRBJ2-3, with 8 nucleotides matching TRBD2. CDR3 size: 15 residues. V lost 2 bases and J lost 4; bases outside the gene matches: 5. Germline V gene sequence: CDR1 MNHEY, CDR2 SMNVEV (reference sequence). The CDR3 DNA reads TGTGCCAGCAGTTTAGAGGGGACTAGATCAGATACGCAGTATTTT. Residues: CASSLEGTRSDTQYF.

This chain links TRBV6-6 with TRBJ2-7; the D is unclear. This CDR3 is built from 14 residues. V lost 2 bases to trimming and J lost 0 bases, with 8 bases between them. From germline, CDR1 is MNHNY and CDR2 SVGAGI (reference sequence). The CDR3 DNA is TGTGCCAGCAGTTACGACGGCGGCTCCTACGAGCAGTACTTC. This translates into CASSYDGGSYEQYF.

The chain joins TRBV4-2 to TRBJ1-2; D gene uncertain. The germline V gene encodes CDR1 LGHNA and CDR2 YNFKEQ. Between the trimmed V and J ends, which lost 0 bases and 8 bases, there was a span of 10 bases. This CDR3 region has 13 residues. CDR3 DNA: TGTGCCAGCAGCCAAGATAGTCAGTACGGCTACACCTTC. Protein product: CASSQDSQYGYTF.

In DNA form, the CDR3 reads TGTGCCAGCAGCGTATACAAGAGCTCCTACGAGCAGTACTTC. This encodes CASSVYKSSYEQYF. This rearrangement joins TRBV9 to TRBJ2-7; D not certain. The CDR3 covers 14 residues. V dropped 1 base and J dropped 0 bases, with 8 bases sitting between them. Germline CDR1 and CDR2: SGDLS and YYNGEE.

This sequence joins TRBV28 and TRBJ1-1; possibly TRBD1 for D (5 bases). Germline-derived CDR1 and CDR2 are MDHEN and SYDVKM. The length of the CDR3 is 15 residues. The V end was cut by 8 bases, the J end by 0 bases, with 16 bases between. The CDR3 sequence: CASFPGRYMNTEAFF. The CDR3 region has the DNA TGTGCCAGCTTCCCGGGACGATACATGAACACTGAAGCTTTCTTT.

The genes are TRBV18 and TRBJ1-4, with 8 nucleotides matching TRBD1. Trimming removed 3 bases from V and 4 bases from J; junction bases left unmatched: 7. CDR1 and CDR2 from the germline V gene are KGHSH and LQKENI. There are 16 residues in the CDR3. CDR3 protein: CASSPGRQGNNEKLFF. The CDR3, as DNA: TGTGCCAGCTCACCCGGCCGACAGGGGAATAATGAAAAACTGTTTTTT.

The chain is built from TRBV5-8 and TRBJ2-2; TRBD2 agrees at 8 bases. From germline, CDR1 is SGHTS and CDR2 YDEGEE. This CDR3 is 17 amino acids long. The V segment lost 4 bases and the J segment 1 base; nucleotides outside the gene matches: 9. This CDR3 is CASSLPGLDENTGELFF. The CDR3 DNA follows: TGTGCCAGCAGCCTACCGGGACTAGACGAGAACACCGGGGAGCTGTTTTTT.

A note on this clone: This same CDR3 is encoded by further DNA sequences in the sample. The chain is built from TRBV7-3 and TRBJ1-1; TRBD1 agrees at 9 bases. Germline V gene lookup returns CDR1 SGHTA and CDR2 FQGTGA. The CDR3 loop spans 14 amino acids. V shed 4 bases, J shed 1 base, and the junction held 1 base outside the gene matches. CDR3 coding DNA: TGTGCCAGCAGCTCGGGACAGGGGAACACTGAAGCTTTCTTT. This codes for CASSSGQGNTEAFF.

The V call is TRBV9, the J call TRBJ2-3, with D unresolved. CDR3 length: 14 residues. In germline, CDR1 is SGDLS, CDR2 YYNGEE. The germline V and J ends were trimmed by 0 bases and 2 bases, with 7 bases remaining between them. The CDR3 bases are TGTGCCAGCAGCGTAGACTCAAACACAGATACGCAGTATTTT. Its protein product is CASSVDSNTDTQYF.

This chain connects TRBV7-8 to TRBJ1-1; unclear D gene. Trimming stripped 4 bases from V and 0 bases from J, with 6 bases between. CDR1 is SGHVS and CDR2 is FQNEAQ in the germline V gene. This CDR3 region has 13 residues. The CDR3 protein is CASSSQMNTEAFF. Here the CDR3 DNA reads TGTGCCAGCAGCTCACAGATGAACACTGAAGCTTTCTTT. The full variable domain, its missing parts supplied by reference TRBV7-8 and TRBJ1-1, is GAGVSQSPRYKVAKRGQDVALRCDPISGHVSLFWYQQALGQGPEFLTYFQNEAQLDKSGLPSDRFFAERPEGSVSTLKIQRTQQEDSAVYLCASSSQMNTEAFFGQGTRLTVV.

This clone appeared a single time. The J gene is TRBJ2-5, the V gene TRBV18, with TRBD2 matching over 10 bases. The CDR3 sequence is 16 residues long. The V gene's germline CDR1 is KGHSH and CDR2 LQKENI. V shed 5 bases and J 1 base; nucleotides not matched to a gene: 7. The CDR3 DNA follows: TGTGCCAGCTCAATTAGAGTAGCGGGAGGCCAAGAGACCCAGTACTTC. Translating gives CASSIRVAGGQETQYF.

V gene TRBV4-1 combines with J gene TRBJ1-2; 8 bases match TRBD1. J was trimmed by 4 bases and V by 7 bases; bases with no gene match: 11. Germline V gene lookup returns CDR1 MGHRA and CDR2 YSYEKL. This CDR3 has 15 residues. The DNA of the CDR3 is TGCGCCAGCACCCCACCGGACAGGGATACCTATGGCTACACCTTC. Protein sequence: CASTPPDRDTYGYTF.

The rearrangement joins TRBV28 to TRBJ2-7; 11 bases agree with TRBD1. Unmatched junction bases numbered 19, after V lost 2 bases and J lost 7 bases. Germline CDR1 MDHEN, CDR2 SYDVKM. CDR3 length: 19 amino acids. The CDR3 here is CASSLTGTGGLAYLLEQYF. CDR3 bases: TGTGCCAGCAGTTTAACGGGGACAGGGGGATTAGCCTACCTATTGGAGCAGTACTTC.

The chain uses TRBV5-6 and TRBJ1-3; D not certain. Germline CDR1 is SGHDT and CDR2 is YYEEEE. The CDR3 has 13 residues. V was cut by 3 bases and J by 6 bases, with 10 bases left in between. Written as DNA, the CDR3 is TGTGCCAGCAGCTCGGGAAAAGTAAACACCATATATTTT. Residues: CASSSGKVNTIYF.

The chain has TRBV19 and TRBJ2-5, with 11 bases fitting TRBD2. This CDR3 contains 15 residues. CDR1 LNHDA and CDR2 SQIVND come from the germline V gene (reference sequence). Trimming at V came to 3 bases and at J to 5 bases, leaving 5 bases not matched to a gene. The chain's CDR3 is CASSISSGRTETQYF. As DNA, the CDR3 is TGTGCCAGTAGTATCTCTAGCGGGAGGACGGAGACCCAGTACTTC.

The chain links TRBV7-3 to TRBJ2-1, with TRBD2 matching over 11 bases. CDR3 length equals 15 residues. The V segment lost 5 bases and the J segment 9 bases; nucleotides outside the gene matches: 9. Germline CDR1 reads SGHTA; CDR2 reads FQGTGA. CDR3: CASSMGLAVVTEQFF. The CDR3 DNA reads as TGTGCCAGCAGCATGGGACTAGCGGTTGTAACTGAGCAGTTCTTC.

This clone has just a few counts. V usage is TRBV18 and J usage is TRBJ1-5, with D uncertain. Germline V gives CDR1 KGHSH, CDR2 LQKENI. Trimming took 2 bases from V and 2 from J, leaving 7 bases between them. This CDR3 is built from 14 residues. The DNA for the CDR3 is TGTGCCAGCTCACCAGGGTTCGGCAATCAGCCCCAGCATTTT. This sequence encodes CASSPGFGNQPQHF.

The chain is built from TRBV12-1 and TRBJ2-7; the table's D call TRBD2 went unverified against the DNA. TRBV12-1 constitutes a pseudogene. The CDR3 is 15 amino acids. CDR3 nucleotides: TGTGCCAGCAGCTTTGTAGCCGAGTGCTCCTACGAGCAGTACTTC. It is translated as CASSFVAECSYEQYF.

This clone was observed a handful of times. This rearrangement joins TRBV29-1 to TRBJ2-2, with 9 positions matching TRBD1. This CDR3 is 14 amino acids long. J gave up 4 bases and V 4 bases, and 4 bases lay outside the gene matches. Per germline, CDR1 SQVTM and CDR2 ANQGSEA. CDR3: CSVGTGVATGELFF. For the CDR3, the DNA is TGCAGCGTTGGGACAGGGGTGGCCACCGGGGAGCTGTTTTTT.

V usage is TRBV6-6 and J usage is TRBJ2-7; D ambiguous. Trimming cost V 2 bases and J 2 bases, with 4 bases left between them. Germline loops: CDR1 MNHNY, CDR2 SVGAGI (reference sequence). The CDR3 contains 12 residues. Here the CDR3 DNA reads TGTGCCAGCAGTTACGGACCCTACGAGCAGTACTTC. It codes for CASSYGPYEQYF.

This rearrangement joins TRBV19 to TRBJ2-3; a possible D gene is TRBD2 (7 bases). The germline V and J ends were trimmed by 6 bases and 2 bases, with 18 bases remaining between them. This CDR3 has 16 residues. Germline values: CDR1 LNHDA, CDR2 SQIVND (reference sequence). The CDR3 here is CASSPPAGGLTDTQYF. The CDR3 nucleotides read TGTGCCAGTAGCCCTCCCGCCGGGGGGCTCACAGATACGCAGTATTTT. The complete variable domain, with remaining parts taken from reference TRBV19 and TRBJ2-3, reads DGGITQSPKYLFRKEGQNVTLSCEQNLNHDAMYWYRQDPGQGLRLIYYSQIVNDFQKGDIAEGYSVSREKKESFPLTVTSAQKNPTAFYLCASSPPAGGLTDTQYFGPGTRLTVL.

In its sample, this clone was seen once. The chain has TRBV12-5 and TRBJ2-5; 9 positions match TRBD2. This CDR3 comprises 14 residues. In germline, CDR1 is LGHNT, CDR2 FRNRAP. V shed 1 base, J shed 5 bases, and the junction held 2 bases outside the gene matches. The chain's CDR3 is CASGLGGRGETQYF. The CDR3 bases are TGTGCTAGTGGTTTGGGCGGGAGGGGGGAGACCCAGTACTTC.